The present TCR beta chain was sequenced within a study of patients and donors after allogeneic stem cell transplantation (dated by TCRdb to the early 2020s). Library prep was done by RT-PCR. TCRdb records NextSeq 550 as the sequencer. The public reads were reprocessed in TCRdb via fastp at Q25 and MiXCR, keeping in-frame beta chains. For every CDR3 protein sequence, its rows merge into one entry that carries the most common genes and DNA. Recorded for this sample are about 960,000 distinct CDR3 sequences; under 20% of them occurred a single time. The ten largest clones add up to around 6% of the sample. Cut back by 3 bases and 4 bases, the V and J ends lie 13 bases apart. The CDR3 covers 14 residues, taking in both the cysteine and the phenylalanine. Solely the CDR3 DNA is kept, with 42 bases framed from the first base. The germline V gene (reference sequence) gives CDR1 as DFQATT and CDR2 as SNEGSKA.

The table lists this clonotype with a few counts. The clone's antigen remains unknown. Nothing much larger sits one base from this clone, and base qualities are not available. Material: blood, either unsorted or a sorted T cell fraction (not recorded which). This clonotype was sampled from a human donor who was either an allogeneic HSCT recipient or a stem cell or donor lymphocyte infusion donor (not recorded which). It is not recorded whose cells these are; they may come from a transplant donor. The chain joins TRBV20-1 to TRBJ2-1, with no D gene named confidently. The CDR3: CSASSPRSYNEQFF. The sequenced DNA: TGCAGTGCTAGTTCCCCACGGTCTTACAATGAGCAGTTCTTC.